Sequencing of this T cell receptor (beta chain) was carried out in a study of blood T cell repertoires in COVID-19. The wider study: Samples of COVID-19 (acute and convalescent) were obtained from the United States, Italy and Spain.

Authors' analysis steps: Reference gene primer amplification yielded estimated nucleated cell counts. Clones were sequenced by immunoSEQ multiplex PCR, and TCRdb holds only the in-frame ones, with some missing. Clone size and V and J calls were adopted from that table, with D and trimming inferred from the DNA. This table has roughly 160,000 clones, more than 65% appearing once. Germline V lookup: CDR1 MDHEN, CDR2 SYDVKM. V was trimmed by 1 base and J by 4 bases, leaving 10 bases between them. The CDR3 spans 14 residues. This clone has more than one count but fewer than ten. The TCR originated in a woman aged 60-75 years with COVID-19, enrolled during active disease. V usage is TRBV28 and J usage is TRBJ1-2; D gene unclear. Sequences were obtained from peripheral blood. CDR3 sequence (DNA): TGTGCCAGCAGTTTATATGACAAGAGCTATGGCTACACCTTC. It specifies CASSLYDKSYGYTF.